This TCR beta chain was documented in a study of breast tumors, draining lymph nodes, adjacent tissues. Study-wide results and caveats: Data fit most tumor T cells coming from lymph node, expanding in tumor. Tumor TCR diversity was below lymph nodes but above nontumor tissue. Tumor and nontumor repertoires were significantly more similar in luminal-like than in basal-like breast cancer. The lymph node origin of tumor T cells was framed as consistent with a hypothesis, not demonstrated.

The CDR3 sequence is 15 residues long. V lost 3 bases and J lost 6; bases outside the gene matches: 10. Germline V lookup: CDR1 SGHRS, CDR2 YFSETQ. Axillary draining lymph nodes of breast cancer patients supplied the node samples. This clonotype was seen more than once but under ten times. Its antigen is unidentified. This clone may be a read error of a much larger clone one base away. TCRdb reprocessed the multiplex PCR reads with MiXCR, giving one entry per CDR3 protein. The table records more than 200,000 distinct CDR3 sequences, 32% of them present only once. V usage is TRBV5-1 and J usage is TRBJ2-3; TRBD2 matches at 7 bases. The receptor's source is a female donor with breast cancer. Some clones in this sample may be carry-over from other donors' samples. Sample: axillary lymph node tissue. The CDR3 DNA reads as TGCGCCAGCAGCTCCGGGGCTAGCGGTAGCGATACGCAGTATTTT. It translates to CASSSGASGSDTQYF.